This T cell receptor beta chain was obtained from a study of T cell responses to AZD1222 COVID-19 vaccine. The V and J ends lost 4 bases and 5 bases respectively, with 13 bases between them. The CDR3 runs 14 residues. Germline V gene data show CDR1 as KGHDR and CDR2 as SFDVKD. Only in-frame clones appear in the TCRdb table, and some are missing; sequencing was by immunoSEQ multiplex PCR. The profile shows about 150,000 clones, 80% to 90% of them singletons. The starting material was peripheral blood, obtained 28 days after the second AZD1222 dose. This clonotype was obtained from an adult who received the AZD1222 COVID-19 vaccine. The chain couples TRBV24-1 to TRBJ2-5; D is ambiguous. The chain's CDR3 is CATSDKSNRETQYF. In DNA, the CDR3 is TGTGCCACCAGTGACAAAAGCAACCGGGAGACCCAGTACTTC.